This entry features one TCR beta chain sequence. The antigen remains unidentified. T-allo10 cells from the graft donor were described as anergic, host-alloantigen-specific, and alloantigen-specific suppressors. The data are from a study of type 1 regulatory T cells. Study-wide context: T-allo10 is a Tr1-enriched, alloantigen-specific CD4 T cell product made in vitro.

This CDR3 has 14 amino acids. The V and J ends lost 5 bases and 6 bases respectively, with 11 bases between them. Germline CDR1 reads SEHNR; CDR2 reads FQNEAQ (reference sequence). TCRdb processed the reads anew with MiXCR; each CDR3 protein has one entry. This table holds roughly 67,000 distinct CDR3 sequences, about three fifths found once. The chain combines TRBV7-9 with TRBJ1-6; D is unclear. This clonotype was sampled from a human donor in good health. The specimen sequenced was cultured T cells, either the whole culture or a sorted T cell fraction (not recorded which). As for subset: Tr1-enriched cell product generated in vitro against host alloantigens. CDR3 in amino acids: CASSLDSLNSPLHF. CDR3 sequence (DNA): TGTGCCAGCAGCCTGGACTCTCTTAATTCACCCCTCCACTTT.